This passage covers 7 T cell receptor beta chains from one sample sequenced in a study of cytomegalovirus exposure and HLA in healthy donors. Vbeta (60) and Jbeta (13) primers were used in the PCR. Repertoires were generated with immunoSEQ multiplex PCR, while TCRdb's copy carries only in-frame clones and drops some. The sample includes approximately 120,000 clones, about 80% of them seen just once. The sequenced material came from PBMCs. Every receptor here comes from a woman in her fifties or sixties in good health and CMV-seropositive.

V gene TRBV4-2 combines with J gene TRBJ2-5; the D gene is possibly TRBD1 (6 bases). This CDR3 has 16 amino acids. Germline CDR1 reads LGHNA; CDR2 reads YNFKEQ. Trimming took off 1 base at V and 4 bases at J, with 16 bases between the two ends. CDR3 nucleotides: TGTGCCAGCAGCCAAGGACAGGACATGGTTGGAGAGACCCAGTACTTC. Protein product: CASSQGQDMVGETQYF.

The chain carries TRBV6-5 and TRBJ2-3; D unclear. CDR3 length: 13 amino acids. Trimming shortened V by 2 bases and J by 2 bases, and 5 bases separated the two germline ends. Per germline, CDR1 MNHEY and CDR2 SVGAGI. The CDR3 region has the DNA TGTGCCAGCAGTTACACGGTCACAGATACGCAGTATTTT. It encodes CASSYTVTDTQYF.

This clone was seen a few times. This chain connects TRBV2 to TRBJ2-7; possibly TRBD1 for D (6 bases). V lost 10 bases to trimming and J lost 7 bases, with 17 bases between them. Germline lookup yields CDR1 SNHLY and CDR2 FYNNEI. The CDR3 extends over 12 amino acids. DNA of the CDR3: TGTGCCACCAACACAGGGATGGGAGAGCAGTACTTC. It translates to CATNTGMGEQYF. The entire variable domain, with the rest obtained from reference TRBV2 and TRBJ2-7, is as follows: EPEVTQTPSHQVTQMGQEVILRCVPISNHLYFYWYRQILGQKVEFLVSFYNNEISEKSEIFDDQFSVERPDGSNFTLKIRSTKLEDSAMYFCATNTGMGEQYFGPGTRLTVT.

This chain links TRBV2 with TRBJ2-3; TRBD2 matches 8 bases. This CDR3 spans 14 amino acids. Germline loops: CDR1 SNHLY, CDR2 FYNNEI. V lost 6 bases and J lost 0; bases outside the gene matches: 2. CDR3 bases: TGTGCCAGCAGAAAGCGGGGGAGCACAGATACGCAGTATTTT. It specifies CASRKRGSTDTQYF.

The rearrangement links TRBV9 to TRBJ2-1; D ambiguous. This CDR3 has 14 amino acids. The ends were cut back, 3 bases at V and 7 bases at J, with 14 bases in the middle. In germline, CDR1 is SGDLS, CDR2 YYNGEE. This chain's CDR3 is CASSGLGGANEQFF. For the CDR3, the DNA is TGTGCCAGCAGCGGCCTAGGTGGAGCGAATGAGCAGTTCTTC.

The CDR3 spells CASSFRQSQETQYF. DNA for the CDR3: TGTGCCAGTAGCTTCAGACAGAGCCAAGAGACCCAGTACTTC. V usage is TRBV19 and J usage is TRBJ2-5; D might be TRBD1 (5 bases). CDR1 is LNHDA, CDR2 SQIVND, per germline (reference sequence). Trimming removed 6 bases from V and 1 base from J, with 12 bases in between. The CDR3 is 14 residues long.

The chain joins TRBV7-2 to TRBJ2-7; the D gene is possibly TRBD1 (5 bases). CDR1 and CDR2 (germline): SGHTA, FQGNSA. Trimming stripped 2 bases from V and 0 bases from J, with 14 bases between. The CDR3 extends over 16 amino acids. This chain's CDR3 is CASSLQGTAISYEQYF. The CDR3 DNA reads as TGTGCCAGCAGCTTACAGGGAACAGCGATCTCCTACGAGCAGTACTTC.